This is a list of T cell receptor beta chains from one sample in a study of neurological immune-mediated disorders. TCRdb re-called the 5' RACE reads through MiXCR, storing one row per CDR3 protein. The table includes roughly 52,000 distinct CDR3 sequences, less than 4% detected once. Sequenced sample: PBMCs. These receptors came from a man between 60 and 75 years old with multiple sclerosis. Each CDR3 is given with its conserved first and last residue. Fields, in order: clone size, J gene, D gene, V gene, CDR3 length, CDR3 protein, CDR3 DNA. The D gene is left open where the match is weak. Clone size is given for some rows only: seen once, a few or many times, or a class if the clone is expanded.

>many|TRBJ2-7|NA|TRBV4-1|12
CASSPGQYEQYF
TGCGCCAGCAGCCCTGGACAGTACGAGCAGTACTTC
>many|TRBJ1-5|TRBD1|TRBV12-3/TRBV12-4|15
CASRPGTGSNQPQHF
TGTGCCAGCAGGCCCGGGACAGGAAGCAATCAGCCCCAGCATTTT
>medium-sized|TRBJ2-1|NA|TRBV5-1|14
CASSLDMSYNEQFF
TGCGCCAGCAGCCTAGACATGTCCTACAATGAGCAGTTCTTC
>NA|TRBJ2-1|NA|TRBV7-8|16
CASSRRDPPDTGEQFF
TGTGCCAGCAGCAGAAGGGACCCCCCCGACACCGGAGAGCAGTTCTTC
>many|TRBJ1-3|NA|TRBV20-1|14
CSARAGSSGNTIYF
TGCAGTGCTAGAGCTGGGAGCTCTGGAAACACCATATATTTT
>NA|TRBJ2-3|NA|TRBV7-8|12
CASSPFTDTQYF
TGTGCCAGCAGCCCCTTCACAGATACGCAGTATTTT
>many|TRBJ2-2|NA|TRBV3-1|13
CASKPGNTGELFF
TGTGCCAGCAAGCCCGGCAACACCGGGGAGCTGTTTTTT
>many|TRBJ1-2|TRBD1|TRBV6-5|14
CASSSAGTGNGYTF
TGTGCCAGCAGTTCAGCAGGGACAGGGAATGGCTACACCTTC
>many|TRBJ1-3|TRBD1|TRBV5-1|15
CASSLNGDRENTIYF
TGCGCCAGCAGCTTAAATGGGGACAGAGAAAACACCATATATTTT
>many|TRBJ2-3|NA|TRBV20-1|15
CSARPKHVPADTQYF
TGCAGTGCTAGACCCAAACACGTCCCGGCAGATACGCAGTATTTT
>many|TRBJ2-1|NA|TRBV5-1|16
CASSSDPPLGPNEQFF
TGCGCCAGCAGCTCGGACCCACCCCTAGGCCCCAATGAGCAGTTCTTC
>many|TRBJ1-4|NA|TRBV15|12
CATKTTNEKLFF
TGTGCCACCAAGACAACTAATGAAAAACTGTTTTTT
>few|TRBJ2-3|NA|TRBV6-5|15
CASSSPGGHTDTQYF
TGTGCCAGCTCCTCCCCCGGGGGGCATACAGATACGCAGTATTTT
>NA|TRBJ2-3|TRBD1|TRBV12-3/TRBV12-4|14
CASTRDRVADMQYF
TGTGCCAGCACCCGGGACAGGGTCGCAGATATGCAGTATTTT
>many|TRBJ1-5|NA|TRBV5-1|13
CASRSKPTQPQHF
TGCGCCAGCAGGTCCAAGCCAACACAGCCCCAGCATTTT
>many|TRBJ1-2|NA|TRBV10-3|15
CAISHTTLNRSGYTF
TGTGCCATCAGTCACACCACCCTCAATCGCTCTGGCTACACCTTC
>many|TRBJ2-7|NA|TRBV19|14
CASSIAPGDYEQYF
TGTGCCAGTAGTATAGCTCCAGGGGACTACGAGCAGTACTTC
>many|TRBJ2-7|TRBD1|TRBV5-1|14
CASRSGTGGYEQYF
TGCGCCAGCAGATCCGGGACAGGGGGCTACGAGCAGTACTTC
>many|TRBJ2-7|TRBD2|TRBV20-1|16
CSAWTSGGPVSYEQYF
TGCAGTGCTTGGACTAGCGGGGGCCCCGTTTCCTACGAGCAGTACTTC
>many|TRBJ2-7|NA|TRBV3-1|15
CASSQEKARVYEQYF
TGTGCCAGCAGCCAAGAGAAGGCCAGGGTCTACGAGCAGTACTTC
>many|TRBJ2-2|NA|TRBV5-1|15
CASSLNTGSSRELFF
TGCGCCAGCAGCCTAAATACAGGGTCCTCCCGGGAGCTGTTTTTT
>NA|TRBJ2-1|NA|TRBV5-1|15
CASSPVPQRHGEQFF
TGCGCCAGCAGCCCGGTTCCGCAGCGCCACGGGGAGCAGTTCTTC
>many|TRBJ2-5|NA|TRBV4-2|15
CASSRYREFQETQYF
TGTGCCAGCAGCCGGTACAGAGAGTTCCAAGAGACCCAGTACTTC
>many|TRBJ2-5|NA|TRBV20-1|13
CSARARGRETQYF
TGCAGTGCGCGCGCGAGGGGTAGGGAGACCCAGTACTTC
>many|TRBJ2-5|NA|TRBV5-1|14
CASSLELGAETQYF
TGCGCCAGCAGCTTGGAGCTGGGTGCCGAGACCCAGTACTTC
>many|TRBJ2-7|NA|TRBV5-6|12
CASSLGLEEQYF
TGTGCCAGCAGCTTGGGATTAGAGGAGCAGTACTTC
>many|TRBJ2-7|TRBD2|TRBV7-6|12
CASSPPGGGLHF
TGTGCCAGCAGCCCCCCGGGGGGAGGATTGCACTTC
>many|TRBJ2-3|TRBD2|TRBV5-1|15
CASSLERGGTNTQYF
TGCGCCAGCAGCTTGGAACGGGGGGGGACCAATACGCAGTATTTT
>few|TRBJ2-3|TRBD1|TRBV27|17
CASSSRWGTGGSDTQYF
TGTGCCAGCAGTTCACGGTGGGGGACAGGGGGATCAGATACGCAGTATTTT
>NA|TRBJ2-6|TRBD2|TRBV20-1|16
CSARISGAAGANVLNF
TGCAGTGCTAGGATTAGCGGGGCGGCTGGGGCCAATGTCCTGAATTTC
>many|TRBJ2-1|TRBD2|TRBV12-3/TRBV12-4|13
CASNRREWHEQFF
TGTGCCAGCAACCGGCGGGAGTGGCATGAGCAGTTCTTC
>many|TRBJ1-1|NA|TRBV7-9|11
CASKRNTEAFF
TGTGCCAGCAAACGGAACACTGAAGCTTTCTTT
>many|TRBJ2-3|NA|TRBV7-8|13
CASSRHEADTQYF
TGTGCCAGCAGCAGACACGAGGCAGATACGCAGTATTTT
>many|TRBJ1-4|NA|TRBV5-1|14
CASSLSPREGKLFF
TGCGCCAGCAGCTTGTCGCCCAGGGAGGGGAAACTGTTTTTT
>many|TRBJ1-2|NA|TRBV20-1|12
CSAVRGGDGYTF
TGCAGTGCTGTCAGGGGCGGGGATGGCTACACCTTC
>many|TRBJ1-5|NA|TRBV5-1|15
CASSPTGGGNQPQHF
TGCGCCAGCAGCCCGACGGGGGGAGGCAATCAGCCCCAGCATTTT
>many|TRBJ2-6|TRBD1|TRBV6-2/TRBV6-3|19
CASSYSLQGGLSGANVLTF
TGTGCCAGCAGTTACTCCTTACAGGGGGGACTTTCTGGGGCCAACGTCCTGACTTTC
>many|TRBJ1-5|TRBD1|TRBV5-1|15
CASSLGGTVNQPQHF
TGCGCCAGCAGCTTGGGTGGGACAGTAAATCAGCCCCAGCATTTT
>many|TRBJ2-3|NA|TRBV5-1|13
CASSYGQPDTQYF
TGCGCCAGCAGCTATGGACAGCCAGATACGCAGTATTTT
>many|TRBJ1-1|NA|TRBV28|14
CASSLQGLSTEAFF
TGTGCCAGCAGTTTGCAGGGATTGAGCACTGAAGCTTTCTTT
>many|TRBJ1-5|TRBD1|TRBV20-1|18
CSARGSDRGRGKNQPQHF
TGCAGTGCTAGGGGTTCGGACAGGGGGCGGGGAAAGAATCAGCCCCAGCATTTT
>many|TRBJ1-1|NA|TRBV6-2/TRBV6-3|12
CASSMSKTEAFF
TGTGCCAGCAGTATGAGCAAAACTGAAGCTTTCTTT